One and the same sample provided the 32 T cell receptor beta chains below, sequenced in a study of shared clonotypes between healthy human individuals. Sequenced by immunoSEQ multiplex PCR; TCRdb stores in-frame clones only, minus some. In the table there are under 600,000 clones, 95% to 98% of which are singletons. It was CD45RO-negative cells, positively selected for CCR7, that made up naive CD8 cells, with terminally differentiated effector memory CD45RA+ cells excluded. The sequenced material came from naive CD8+ T cells sorted from blood. The source of these receptors is a young man in good health.

The rearrangement uses TRBV9 and TRBJ2-5; 9 nucleotides match TRBD1. The germline CDR1 and CDR2 sequences are SGDLS and YYNGEE. This CDR3 contains 15 residues. V was pared by 8 bases and J by 5 bases, with 13 bases of the junction left unmatched. The CDR3 DNA reads TGTGCCAGTAGACTACCCACAGGGGGCGAGGAGACCCAGTACTTC. It yields the protein CASRLPTGGEETQYF.

This sequence joins TRBV6-6 and TRBJ1-5; D uncertain. This CDR3 spans 16 amino acids. V was cut by 2 bases and J by 3 bases, with 14 bases left in between. Looked up from germline, CDR1 is MNHNY and CDR2 is SVGAGI (reference sequence). For the CDR3, the DNA is TGTGCCAGCAGTTACCGGATTCCGGGTTACAATCAGCCCCAGCATTTT. Translating gives CASSYRIPGYNQPQHF.

The rearrangement joins TRBV11-3 to TRBJ1-1; no clear D. Germline CDR1 and CDR2: SGHNT and YENEEA. There are 13 residues in the CDR3. V lost 4 bases and J lost 4, with 10 bases in between. CDR3 in DNA: TGTGCCAGCAGCTCCCGCGATGGCACTGAAGCTTTCTTT. Amino acid sequence: CASSSRDGTEAFF.

The V gene is TRBV19, the J gene TRBJ2-1, with D perhaps matching TRBD1 or TRBD2 (5 bases each). The CDR3 runs 16 residues. Between the trimmed V and J ends, which lost 3 bases and 4 bases, there was a span of 16 bases. Germline CDR1 reads LNHDA; CDR2 reads SQIVND (reference sequence). CDR3 DNA sequence: TGTGCCAGTAGTATCCCCTCGCATGGGGGTTACAATGAGCAGTTCTTC. Amino acids: CASSIPSHGGYNEQFF.

The chain employs TRBV6-5 and TRBJ2-3; D is ambiguous. This CDR3 has 13 amino acids. V was clipped by 8 bases and J by 1 base, with 10 bases between them. CDR1 and CDR2 from the germline V gene are MNHEY and SVGAGI. CDR3 sequence (DNA): TGTGCCAGCGCGTTGGCGGGCACAGATACGCAGTATTTT. This translates into CASALAGTDTQYF.

This chain's CDR3 is CASSDSTSLNNEQFF. Here the CDR3 DNA reads TGTGCCAGCAGTGACTCGACTAGCTTAAACAATGAGCAGTTCTTC. The V gene is TRBV6-4, the J gene TRBJ2-1, with 7 bases matching TRBD2. The CDR3 totals 15 residues. V lost 0 bases to trimming and J lost 5 bases; unmatched junction nucleotides: 4. Looked up from germline, CDR1 is MRHNA and CDR2 is SNTAGT.

V gene TRBV4-1 combines with J gene TRBJ2-1; TRBD2 aligns across 7 bases. Germline loops: CDR1 MGHRA, CDR2 YSYEKL. The CDR3 runs to 16 residues. The V gene end was trimmed by 1 base and the J gene end by 5 bases; junction bases not matched to a gene: 8. CDR3: CASSQGAGLDDNEQFF. The CDR3 DNA is TGCGCCAGCAGCCAAGGAGCGGGGTTGGATGACAATGAGCAGTTCTTC.

The chain couples TRBV10-3 to TRBJ2-1; D uncertain. Germline-derived CDR1 and CDR2 are ENHRY and SYGVKD. The V and J ends lost 8 bases and 3 bases respectively, with 14 bases between them. The CDR3 totals 14 residues. CDR3 nucleotides: TGTGCCATCGGCGTCGAGGCCCTCTACAATGAGCAGTTCTTC. It yields the protein CAIGVEALYNEQFF.

This clone was recorded only once. The chain is built from TRBV7-9 and TRBJ2-3; TRBD2 agrees at 8 bases. This CDR3 spans 16 amino acids. Germline trimming cut 3 bases from V and 1 base from J; bases unmatched to any gene: 6. CDR1 SEHNR and CDR2 FQNEAQ come from the germline V gene (reference sequence). The CDR3 DNA reads TGTGCCAGCAGCTTTATCCGGGAGGGTGGCACAGATACGCAGTATTTT. Translation gives CASSFIREGGTDTQYF.

The rearrangement joins TRBV9 to TRBJ2-7; D is ambiguous. This CDR3 is built from 13 residues. The V gene lost 0 bases and the J gene lost 4 bases, with 8 bases spanning the gap. CDR1 and CDR2 from the germline V gene are SGDLS and YYNGEE. This chain's CDR3 is CASSVGGLYEQYF. As DNA, the CDR3 is TGTGCCAGCAGCGTAGGAGGTCTTTACGAGCAGTACTTC.

This chain joins TRBV27 and TRBJ2-7; no definite D call. V lost 3 bases and J lost 2, with 8 bases in between. Germline loops: CDR1 MNHEY, CDR2 SMNVEV (reference sequence). The CDR3 is made up of 13 amino acids. CDR3 loop: CASSFTDTYEQYF. The CDR3, as DNA: TGTGCCAGCAGTTTCACCGATACCTACGAGCAGTACTTC.

The rearrangement links TRBV18 to TRBJ1-1; no clear D. The germline V gene has CDR1 KGHSH and CDR2 LQKENI. CDR3 length: 15 residues. Deletions cut 0 bases from V and 3 bases from J, with 11 bases between. The CDR3 region is CASSPPWAQDTEAFF. CDR3 nucleotides: TGTGCCAGCTCACCACCGTGGGCCCAGGACACTGAAGCTTTCTTT.

This chain connects TRBV28 to TRBJ1-4; D is perhaps TRBD1 (5 bases). Looked up from germline, CDR1 is MDHEN and CDR2 is SYDVKM. CDR3 length: 14 amino acids. V was shortened by 8 bases and J by 8 bases, with 18 bases between the two germline ends. The CDR3 protein is CASVTIRAREKLFF. The CDR3, as DNA: TGTGCCAGCGTCACGATCAGGGCGCGAGAAAAACTGTTTTTT.

The chain has TRBV7-6 and TRBJ1-4, with 9 positions matching TRBD1. V shed 5 bases and J 5 bases; nucleotides not matched to a gene: 6. Germline CDR1 SGHVS, CDR2 FNYEAQ. This CDR3 comprises 15 residues. The CDR3 loop is CASSLTGTGNEKLFF. CDR3 sequence (DNA): TGTGCCAGCAGCCTGACCGGGACAGGGAATGAAAAACTGTTTTTT.

V and J are TRBV11-2 and TRBJ1-1, with 8 bases that match TRBD1. This CDR3 is built from 15 residues. Germline assignment: CDR1 SGHAT and CDR2 FQNNGV. The ends lost 3 bases at V and 2 bases at J; junction bases unmatched: 5. The CDR3 sequence: CASSLASGGNTEAFF. The CDR3 DNA follows: TGTGCCAGCAGCTTGGCCTCAGGGGGCAACACTGAAGCTTTCTTT. The whole variable domain, filled in from reference TRBV11-2 and TRBJ1-1, reads EAGVAQSPRYKIIEKRQSVAFWCNPISGHATLYWYQQILGQGPKLLIQFQNNGVVDDSQLPKDRFSAERLKGVDSTLKIQPAKLEDSAVYLCASSLASGGNTEAFFGQGTRLTVV.

The chain recombines TRBV6-5 with TRBJ1-2; 7 nucleotides line up with TRBD1. CDR3 length equals 16 residues. Unmatched junction bases numbered 8, after V lost 2 bases and J lost 2 bases. The germline V gene encodes CDR1 MNHEY and CDR2 SVGAGI. CDR3 amino acids: CASSYPGTVSNYGYTF. The CDR3, as DNA: TGTGCCAGCAGTTACCCCGGGACAGTATCCAACTATGGCTACACCTTC.

This clone was seen a single time. The V and J genes are TRBV6-5 and TRBJ2-1; 7 positions agree with TRBD1. The germline CDR1 and CDR2 sequences are MNHEY and SVGAGI. V was pared by 2 bases and J by 2 bases, with 3 bases of the junction left unmatched. The CDR3 has 15 amino acids. In nucleotides, the CDR3 is TGTGCCAGCAGTTACGGGACAGCGACCTACAATGAGCAGTTCTTC. This encodes CASSYGTATYNEQFF.

DNA for the CDR3: TGTGCCAGCAGCAAATACCCTCCCGGCGGGACCTACAATGAGCAGTTCTTC. This translates into CASSKYPPGGTYNEQFF. The chain has TRBV7-3 and TRBJ2-1, with a tentative D call TRBD2 (6 bases). Per the germline V gene, CDR1 is SGHTA and CDR2 is FQGTGA. Trimming pared 5 bases from V and 2 bases from J, leaving 19 bases between. The CDR3 consists of 17 residues.

This chain uses TRBV6-1 with TRBJ2-3, with a weak D call TRBD2 (5 bases). Deletions cut 2 bases from V and 0 bases from J, with 15 bases between. CDR1 and CDR2 from the germline V gene are MNHNS and SASEGT. The CDR3 length is 17 residues. DNA for the CDR3: TGTGCCAGCAGTGAAAGTAGCGTGACTTCTAGCACAGATACGCAGTATTTT. Its translation: CASSESSVTSSTDTQYF.

The genes are TRBV4-1 and TRBJ1-1; no reliable D call. This CDR3 has 13 amino acids. Germline V gives CDR1 MGHRA, CDR2 YSYEKL. The V end lost 5 bases, the J end lost 0 bases, and 7 bases lay between the germline ends. The CDR3 DNA reads TGCGCCAGCAGCAAACTTATGAACACTGAAGCTTTCTTT. It translates to CASSKLMNTEAFF.

Remarks on this clone: This specimen includes other DNA sequences encoding the same CDR3. The J gene is TRBJ2-7, the V gene TRBV7-9; no definite D call. Germline CDR1 SEHNR, CDR2 FQNEAQ (reference sequence). V dropped 1 base and J dropped 0 bases, with 4 bases sitting between them. The CDR3 runs 13 residues. CDR3 in DNA: TGTGCCAGCAGCTTAGGTCTCTCCTACGAGCAGTACTTC. Protein: CASSLGLSYEQYF.

The chain couples TRBV28 to TRBJ2-2; D is unclear. This CDR3 is built from 13 residues. Germline CDR1 MDHEN, CDR2 SYDVKM. With 3 bases removed from V and 6 bases from J, the gap between germline ends came to 8 bases. The CDR3 DNA reads as TGTGCCAGCAGTTTTCGGCCCGCCGGGGAGCTGTTTTTT. Residues: CASSFRPAGELFF.

The chain employs TRBV10-1 and TRBJ2-7; 12 bases align to TRBD1. The CDR3 totals 15 residues. Germline V CDR1 and CDR2: WNHNN, SYGVQD (reference sequence). With 4 bases clipped from V and 4 bases from J, the junction kept 5 bases outside the gene matches. The CDR3 DNA follows: TGCGCCAGCAGTGGGGGACAGGGGGCTGGATACGAGCAGTACTTC. Residues: CASSGGQGAGYEQYF.

The chain couples TRBV13 to TRBJ2-1, with TRBD2 identical over 14 bases. The CDR3 runs 19 residues. Germline values: CDR1 PRHDT, CDR2 FYEKMQ (reference sequence). V was clipped by 5 bases and J by 3 bases; unmatched bases: 12. The CDR3 sequence: CASSPGLAGVSGVYNEQFF. As DNA, the CDR3 is TGTGCCAGCAGCCCGGGACTAGCGGGAGTTTCGGGCGTCTACAATGAGCAGTTCTTC. The full variable domain, in which reference TRBV13 and TRBJ2-1 provide the parts outside the CDR3, is AAGVIQSPRHLIKEKRETATLKCYPIPRHDTVYWYQQGPGQDPQFLISFYEKMQSDKGSIPDRFSAQQFSDYHSELNMSSLELGDSALYFCASSPGLAGVSGVYNEQFFGPGTRLTVL.

CDR3: CASNPQQSVYNEQFF. The CDR3, as DNA: TGTGCCAGCAACCCCCAGCAGTCTGTATACAATGAGCAGTTCTTC. This chain uses TRBV28 with TRBJ2-1; no reliable D call. Germline CDR1 and CDR2: MDHEN and SYDVKM. This CDR3 has 15 amino acids. Trimming stripped 7 bases from V and 4 bases from J, with 17 bases between.

A note on this clone: At the DNA level, this CDR3 is encoded by other sequences in the same sample as well. J is TRBJ2-7 and V is TRBV29-1, with a weak D call TRBD1 (5 bases). V was pared by 6 bases and J by 4 bases, with 10 bases between. CDR1 and CDR2 from the germline V gene are SQVTM and ANQGSEA. This CDR3 contains 11 residues. The CDR3 loop is CSVTQGYEQYF. In DNA, the CDR3 is TGCAGCGTAACTCAGGGTTACGAGCAGTACTTC.

This rearrangement joins TRBV7-9 to TRBJ2-1, with TRBD2 matching 8 bases. There are 14 residues in the CDR3. The V segment lost 3 bases and the J segment 6 bases; nucleotides outside the gene matches: 4. The germline CDR1 and CDR2 sequences are SEHNR and FQNEAQ (reference sequence). CDR3 nucleotides: TGTGCCAGCAGCTTCCGGGAGGGTCTCAATGAGCAGTTCTTC. It yields the protein CASSFREGLNEQFF.

This chain joins TRBV11-2 and TRBJ2-7; no clear D. The CDR3 consists of 14 residues. V was pared by 5 bases and J by 3 bases, with 14 bases between. Germline V lookup: CDR1 SGHAT, CDR2 FQNNGV. CDR3 in amino acids: CASSQGPRIYEQYF. The CDR3 DNA follows: TGTGCCAGCAGCCAAGGGCCAAGGATCTACGAGCAGTACTTC. The full variable domain, with the rest looked up from reference TRBV11-2 and TRBJ2-7, is EAGVAQSPRYKIIEKRQSVAFWCNPISGHATLYWYQQILGQGPKLLIQFQNNGVVDDSQLPKDRFSAERLKGVDSTLKIQPAKLEDSAVYLCASSQGPRIYEQYFGPGTRLTVT.

The V call is TRBV11-2, the J call TRBJ2-7; unclear D gene. The CDR3 is made up of 13 amino acids. The V end was cut by 1 base, the J end by 2 bases, with 6 bases between. Germline assignment: CDR1 SGHAT and CDR2 FQNNGV. CDR3 bases: TGTGCCAGCAGCTTAGCCACAACCTACGAGCAGTACTTC. Protein: CASSLATTYEQYF.

The chain employs TRBV28 and TRBJ2-4; 7 nucleotides line up with TRBD2. Germline V lookup: CDR1 MDHEN, CDR2 SYDVKM. Losses at the gene ends were 6 bases for V and 0 bases for J; bases not matched to a gene: 14. CDR3 length: 18 residues. CDR3 sequence (DNA): TGTGCCAGCAGCGGGGGGAGTCGCGGATACCTAGCCAAAAACATTCAGTACTTC. Translation gives CASSGGSRGYLAKNIQYF.

The gene calls are TRBV7-2 and TRBJ2-7; TRBD2 aligns across 7 bases. V dropped 5 bases and J dropped 4; count of bases not matched to a gene: 14. CDR3 length: 16 residues. Germline V gives CDR1 SGHTA, CDR2 FQGNSA. The CDR3 is CASSPTLSGLVYEQYF. In DNA, the CDR3 is TGTGCCAGCAGCCCCACTTTGAGCGGACTAGTTTACGAGCAGTACTTC.

The chain employs TRBV9 and TRBJ1-1; no definite D call. The V end lost 2 bases, the J end lost 3 bases, and 17 bases lay between the germline ends. This CDR3 has 16 residues. Germline CDR1 and CDR2: SGDLS and YYNGEE. The CDR3, as DNA: TGTGCCAGCAGCGTCGCCCCCTATGATCCCCACACTGAAGCTTTCTTT. Its translation is CASSVAPYDPHTEAFF.